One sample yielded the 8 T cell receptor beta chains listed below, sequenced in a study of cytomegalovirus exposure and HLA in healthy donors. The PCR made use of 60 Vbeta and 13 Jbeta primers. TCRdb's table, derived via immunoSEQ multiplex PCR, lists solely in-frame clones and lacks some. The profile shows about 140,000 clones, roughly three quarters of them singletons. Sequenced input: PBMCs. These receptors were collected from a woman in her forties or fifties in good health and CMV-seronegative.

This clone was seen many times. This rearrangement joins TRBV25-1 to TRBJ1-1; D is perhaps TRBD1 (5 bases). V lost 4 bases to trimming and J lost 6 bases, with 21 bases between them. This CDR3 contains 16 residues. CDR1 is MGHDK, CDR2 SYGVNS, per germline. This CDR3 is CASSAQPHRSGPEAFF. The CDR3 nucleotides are TGTGCCAGCAGTGCCCAGCCCCACAGGAGTGGGCCTGAAGCTTTCTTT.

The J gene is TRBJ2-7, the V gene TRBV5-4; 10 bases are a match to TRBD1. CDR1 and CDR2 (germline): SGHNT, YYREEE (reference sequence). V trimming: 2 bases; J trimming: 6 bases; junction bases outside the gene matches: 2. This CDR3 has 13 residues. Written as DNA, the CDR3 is TGTGCCAGCAGCTTCGGGACAGGGGCCGAGCAGTACTTC. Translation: CASSFGTGAEQYF.

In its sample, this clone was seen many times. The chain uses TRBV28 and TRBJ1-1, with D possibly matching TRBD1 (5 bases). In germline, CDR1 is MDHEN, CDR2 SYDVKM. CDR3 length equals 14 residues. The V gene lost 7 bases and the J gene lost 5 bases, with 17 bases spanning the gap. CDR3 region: CASTFAWGETEAFF. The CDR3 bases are TGTGCCAGCACCTTCGCTTGGGGGGAAACTGAAGCTTTCTTT.

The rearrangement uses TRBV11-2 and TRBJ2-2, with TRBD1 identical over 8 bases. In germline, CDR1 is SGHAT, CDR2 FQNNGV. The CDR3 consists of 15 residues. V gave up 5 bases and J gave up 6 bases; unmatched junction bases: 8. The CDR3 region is CASSRRQGTSGELFF. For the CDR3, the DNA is TGTGCCAGCAGCCGTAGACAGGGGACATCCGGGGAGCTGTTTTTT.

The CDR3, as DNA: TGTGCCAGCAGCTCTTCTTCAGCGGGGGGGCTAGAGACCCAGTACTTC. Its protein product is CASSSSSAGGLETQYF. The chain links TRBV7-2 to TRBJ2-5, with 10 bases aligning to TRBD2. Per germline, CDR1 SGHTA and CDR2 FQGNSA. J lost 4 bases, V lost 4 bases, and 9 bases had no gene match. This CDR3 contains 16 residues.

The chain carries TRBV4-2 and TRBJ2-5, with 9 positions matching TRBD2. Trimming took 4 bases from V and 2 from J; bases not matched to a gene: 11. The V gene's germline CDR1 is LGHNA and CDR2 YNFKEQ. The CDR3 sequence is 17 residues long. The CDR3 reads CASSLEGSGGPQETQYF. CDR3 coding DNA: TGTGCCAGCAGCCTTGAGGGTAGCGGGGGACCACAAGAGACCCAGTACTTC.

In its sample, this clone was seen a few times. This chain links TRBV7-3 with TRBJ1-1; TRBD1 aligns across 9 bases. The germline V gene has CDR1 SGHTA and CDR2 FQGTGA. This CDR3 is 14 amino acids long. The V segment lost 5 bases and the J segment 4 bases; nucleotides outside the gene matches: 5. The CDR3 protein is CASSPTGGSTEAFF. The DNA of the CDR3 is TGTGCCAGCAGCCCGACAGGGGGAAGCACTGAAGCTTTCTTT. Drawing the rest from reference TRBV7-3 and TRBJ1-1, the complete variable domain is GAGVSQTPSNKVTEKGKYVELRCDPISGHTALYWYRQSLGQGPEFLIYFQGTGAADDSGLPNDRFFAVRPEGSVSTLKIQRTERGDSAVYLCASSPTGGSTEAFFGQGTRLTVV.

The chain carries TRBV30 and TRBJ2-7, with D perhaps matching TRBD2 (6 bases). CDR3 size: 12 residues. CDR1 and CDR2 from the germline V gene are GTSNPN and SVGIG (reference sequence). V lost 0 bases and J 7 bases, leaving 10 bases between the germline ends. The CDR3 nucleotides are TGTGCCTGGAGTGTCCTCCTAGCGGAGCAGTACTTC. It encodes CAWSVLLAEQYF.